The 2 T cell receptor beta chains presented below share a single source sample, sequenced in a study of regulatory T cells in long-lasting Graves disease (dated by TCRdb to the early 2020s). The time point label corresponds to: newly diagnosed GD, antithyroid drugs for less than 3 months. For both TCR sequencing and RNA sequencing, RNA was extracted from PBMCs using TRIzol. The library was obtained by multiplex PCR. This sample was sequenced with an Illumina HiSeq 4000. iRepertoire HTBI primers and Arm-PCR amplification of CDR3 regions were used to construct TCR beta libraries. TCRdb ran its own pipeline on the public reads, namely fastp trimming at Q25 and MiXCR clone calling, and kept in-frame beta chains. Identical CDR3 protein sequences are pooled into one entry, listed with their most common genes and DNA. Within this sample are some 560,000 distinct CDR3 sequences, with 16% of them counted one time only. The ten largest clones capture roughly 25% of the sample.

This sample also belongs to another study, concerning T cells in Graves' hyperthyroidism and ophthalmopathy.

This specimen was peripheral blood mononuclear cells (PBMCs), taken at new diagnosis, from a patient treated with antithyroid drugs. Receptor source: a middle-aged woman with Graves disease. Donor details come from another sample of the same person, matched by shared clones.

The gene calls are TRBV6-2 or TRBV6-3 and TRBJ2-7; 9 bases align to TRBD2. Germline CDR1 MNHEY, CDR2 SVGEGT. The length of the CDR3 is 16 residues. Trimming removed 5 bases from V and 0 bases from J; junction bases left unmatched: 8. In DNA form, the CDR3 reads TGTGCCAGCAGTGGGCGGGTAGCGGGGGCCTCCTACGAGCAGTACTTC. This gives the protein CASSGRVAGASYEQYF.

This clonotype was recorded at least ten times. CDR3 in amino acids: CSARDGGNQPQHF. The CDR3 DNA reads as TGCAGTGCTAGAGATGGAGGGAATCAGCCCCAGCATTTT. The J gene is TRBJ1-5, the V gene TRBV20-1; D ambiguous. Germline V lookup: CDR1 DFQATT, CDR2 SNEGSKA (reference sequence). This CDR3 has 13 residues. V dropped 0 bases and J dropped 4 bases, with 7 bases sitting between them.